A selection of T cell receptor beta chains follows, all from one sample in a study of long-term antiretroviral therapy in people with HIV. Profiled with immunoSEQ multiplex PCR; TCRdb holds only in-frame clones, not every one. The table lists 20,000 to 25,000 clones, around 90% of them singletons, with around 8.6% in the top ten. Sample: unsorted PBMCs, taken 0.2 years before starting antiretroviral therapy. These receptors originate from a man aged 18 to 35 with HIV. CDR3s include the opening cysteine and the closing phenylalanine or tryptophan. The order of the fields is V gene, clone size, J gene, D gene, CDR3 protein, CDR3 DNA. The D gene is left open where the match is weak. Not all rows give a size; the values are once, few, many and, for expanded clones, a class.

v_gene: TRBV4-3
abundance: -
j_gene: TRBJ1-1
d_gene: TRBD1
CDR3aa: CASSQDPGGNTEAFF
CDR3nt: TGCGCCAGCAGCCAAGATCCAGGGGGGAACACTGAAGCTTTCTTT

v_gene: TRBV6-6
abundance: -
j_gene: TRBJ2-7
d_gene: -
CDR3aa: CASTEGGDFYEQYF
CDR3nt: TGTGCCAGCACTGAGGGCGGCGATTTCTACGAGCAGTACTTC

v_gene: TRBV7-9
abundance: -
j_gene: TRBJ1-2
d_gene: TRBD1
CDR3aa: CASSLAQGLDGYTF
CDR3nt: TGTGCCAGCAGCTTAGCACAGGGGTTGGATGGCTACACCTTC

v_gene: TRBV28
abundance: -
j_gene: TRBJ2-1
d_gene: -
CDR3aa: CASSLGGLLNEQFF
CDR3nt: TGTGCCAGCAGTTTAGGGGGCCTCTTAAATGAGCAGTTCTTC

v_gene: TRBV19
abundance: -
j_gene: TRBJ1-6
d_gene: -
CDR3aa: CASSPQWADNSPLHF
CDR3nt: TGTGCCAGTTCTCCGCAGTGGGCCGATAATTCACCCCTCCACTTT

v_gene: TRBV9
abundance: few
j_gene: TRBJ2-7
d_gene: -
CDR3aa: CASSVGSSGTYEQYF
CDR3nt: TGTGCCAGCAGCGTAGGGTCCAGCGGCACATACGAGCAGTACTTC

v_gene: TRBV14
abundance: -
j_gene: TRBJ1-1
d_gene: TRBD1
CDR3aa: CASSPWTGTYTEAFF
CDR3nt: TGTGCCAGCAGCCCTTGGACAGGGACGTACACTGAAGCTTTCTTT

v_gene: TRBV7-9
abundance: once
j_gene: TRBJ2-7
d_gene: TRBD2
CDR3aa: CASSSSLAGGPEEQYF
CDR3nt: TGTGCCAGCAGCTCGTCACTAGCGGGAGGGCCGGAGGAGCAGTACTTC

v_gene: TRBV14
abundance: -
j_gene: TRBJ2-3
d_gene: -
CDR3aa: CASSLLGTDTQYF
CDR3nt: TGTGCCAGCAGCCTCTTGGGTACAGATACGCAGTATTTT

v_gene: TRBV10-3
abundance: -
j_gene: TRBJ2-7
d_gene: -
CDR3aa: CAISEGWDEQYF
CDR3nt: TGTGCCATCAGTGAAGGGTGGGACGAGCAGTACTTC

v_gene: TRBV5-1
abundance: -
j_gene: TRBJ1-2
d_gene: TRBD1
CDR3aa: CASSLGDRGSYGYTF
CDR3nt: TGCGCCAGCAGCTTGGGGGACAGGGGGTCCTATGGCTACACCTTC

v_gene: TRBV27
abundance: -
j_gene: TRBJ1-1
d_gene: -
CDR3aa: CASRAENTEAFF
CDR3nt: TGTGCCAGCCGAGCAGAGAACACTGAAGCTTTCTTT

v_gene: TRBV7-3
abundance: -
j_gene: TRBJ2-3
d_gene: -
CDR3aa: CASSSQGGDTQYF
CDR3nt: TGTGCCAGCAGCTCTCAGGGGGGAGATACGCAGTATTTT

v_gene: TRBV21-1
abundance: -
j_gene: TRBJ1-6
d_gene: -
CDR3aa: CASSKKRTGLSSGNSPLHF
CDR3nt: TGTGCCAGCAGCAAGAAGAGGACAGGGCTATCGAGTGGCAATTCACCCCTCCACTTT

v_gene: TRBV12-5
abundance: -
j_gene: TRBJ1-4
d_gene: -
CDR3aa: CASGNNEKLFF
CDR3nt: TGTGCTAGTGGTAACAATGAAAAACTGTTTTTT

v_gene: TRBV6-5
abundance: -
j_gene: TRBJ1-2
d_gene: -
CDR3aa: CASSYARVGVYTF
CDR3nt: TGTGCCAGCAGTTACGCGAGAGTTGGAGTCTACACCTTC

v_gene: TRBV6-4
abundance: -
j_gene: TRBJ2-3
d_gene: -
CDR3aa: CASRRTIGDTQYF
CDR3nt: TGTGCCAGCCGTCGGACTATCGGGGATACGCAGTATTTT

v_gene: TRBV4-1
abundance: -
j_gene: TRBJ1-5
d_gene: TRBD1
CDR3aa: CASSRRTGEVQPQHF
CDR3nt: TGCGCCAGCAGCCGCCGGACAGGGGAGGTGCAGCCCCAGCATTTT

v_gene: TRBV7-9
abundance: once
j_gene: TRBJ2-5
d_gene: TRBD1
CDR3aa: CASSGSDREKETQYF
CDR3nt: TGTGCCAGCAGCGGGTCGGACAGGGAGAAGGAGACCCAGTACTTC

v_gene: TRBV7-9
abundance: -
j_gene: TRBJ2-7
d_gene: -
CDR3aa: CASSLGFGSSYEQYF
CDR3nt: TGTGCCAGCAGCTTAGGGTTTGGCAGCTCCTACGAGCAGTACTTC

v_gene: TRBV19
abundance: -
j_gene: TRBJ1-3
d_gene: -
CDR3aa: CAVAAPGMTGNTIYF
CDR3nt: TGTGCCGTGGCAGCCCCGGGAATGACGGGAAACACCATATATTTT

v_gene: TRBV15
abundance: -
j_gene: TRBJ2-5
d_gene: -
CDR3aa: CATSRDLRETQYF
CDR3nt: TGTGCCACCAGCAGAGACTTAAGGGAGACCCAGTACTTC

v_gene: TRBV7-6
abundance: medium-sized
j_gene: TRBJ2-7
d_gene: -
CDR3aa: CASSPYSSYEQYF
CDR3nt: TGTGCCAGCAGCCCTTACAGCTCCTACGAGCAGTACTTC

v_gene: TRBV14
abundance: -
j_gene: TRBJ1-1
d_gene: -
CDR3aa: CASSQGGGNTEAFF
CDR3nt: TGTGCCAGCAGCCAAGGAGGAGGAAACACTGAAGCTTTCTTT

v_gene: TRBV7-9
abundance: few
j_gene: TRBJ1-2
d_gene: -
CDR3aa: CASSLGAGFNYGYTF
CDR3nt: TGTGCCAGCAGCTTAGGGGCGGGCTTTAACTATGGCTACACCTTC

v_gene: TRBV11-2
abundance: -
j_gene: TRBJ1-1
d_gene: -
CDR3aa: CASSLEGGPNTEAFF
CDR3nt: TGTGCCAGCAGCCTCGAAGGGGGACCTAACACTGAAGCTTTCTTT

v_gene: TRBV9
abundance: -
j_gene: TRBJ2-3
d_gene: TRBD2
CDR3aa: CASSVSSSGGPDTDTQYF
CDR3nt: TGTGCCAGCAGCGTGTCGTCTAGCGGGGGGCCCGACACAGATACGCAGTATTTT